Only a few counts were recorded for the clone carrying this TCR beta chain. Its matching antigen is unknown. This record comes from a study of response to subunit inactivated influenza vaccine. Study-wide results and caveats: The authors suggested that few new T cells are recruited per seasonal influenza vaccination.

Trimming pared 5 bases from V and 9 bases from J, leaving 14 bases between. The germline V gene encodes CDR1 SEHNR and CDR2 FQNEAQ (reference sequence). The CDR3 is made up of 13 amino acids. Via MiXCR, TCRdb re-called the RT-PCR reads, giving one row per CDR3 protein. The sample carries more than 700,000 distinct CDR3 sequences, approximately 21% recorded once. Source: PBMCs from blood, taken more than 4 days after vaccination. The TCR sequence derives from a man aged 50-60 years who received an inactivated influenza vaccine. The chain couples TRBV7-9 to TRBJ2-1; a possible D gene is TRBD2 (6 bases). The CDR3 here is CASSTWGVSEQFF. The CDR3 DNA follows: TGTGCCAGCAGCACATGGGGGGTATCTGAGCAGTTCTTC.